These T cell receptor beta chains were read from a single sample in a study of control samples from healthy donors and cancer patients. Repertoires were generated with immunoSEQ multiplex PCR, while TCRdb's copy carries only in-frame clones and drops some. Of around 140,000 clones listed, roughly 94% are singletons. The sample comprised blood. The receptors derive from a man aged 35 to 55 in good health. Both conserved end residues are part of each CDR3. Fields, in order: D gene, J gene, CDR3 length, V gene, clone size, CDR3 protein, CDR3 DNA. D genes are given only for firm matches. Size is stated for part of the rows, as once, few or many counts, or as a class when the clone is expanded.

- | TRBJ2-5 | 12 | TRBV12-3/TRBV12-4 | - | CASSPNTETQYF | TGTGCCAGCAGTCCGAATACAGAGACCCAGTACTTC
- | TRBJ2-5 | 15 | TRBV7-7 | - | CASSFGSQQQETQYF | TGTGCTAGCAGCTTTGGTTCCCAGCAGCAAGAGACCCAGTACTTC
- | TRBJ1-3 | 16 | TRBV3-1/TRBV3-2 | once | CASSTQSAGRGNTIYF | TGTGCCAGCAGCACCCAGTCGGCGGGTAGGGGAAACACCATATATTTT
TRBD2 | TRBJ2-1 | 15 | TRBV7-6 | - | CASSSQLAGDNEQFF | TGTGCCAGCAGCTCCCAACTAGCGGGGGACAATGAGCAGTTCTTC
- | TRBJ1-1 | 15 | TRBV5-1 | - | CASSWGRGAETEAFF | TGCGCCAGCAGCTGGGGACGGGGCGCGGAGACTGAAGCTTTCTTT
- | TRBJ2-2 | 13 | TRBV7-2 | - | CASRPQYTGELFF | TGTGCCAGCAGACCACAGTACACCGGGGAGCTGTTTTTT
TRBD1 | TRBJ2-1 | 16 | TRBV25-1 | - | CASSASGGLSYNEQFF | TGTGCCAGCAGTGCTTCAGGGGGCCTATCCTACAATGAGCAGTTCTTC
- | TRBJ2-1 | 15 | TRBV19 | - | CASSPRDNAYNEQFF | TGTGCCAGTAGTCCCCGGGACAACGCCTACAATGAGCAGTTCTTC
- | TRBJ1-4 | 16 | TRBV25-1 | - | CASSEGRQRLNEKLFF | TGTGCCAGCAGTGAAGGGAGGCAGAGGCTTAATGAAAAACTGTTTTTT
- | TRBJ1-1 | 15 | TRBV30 | - | CASRGVPGRDTEAFF | TGTGCCTCCCGGGGGGTACCTGGCCGGGACACTGAAGCTTTCTTT
- | TRBJ1-2 | 12 | TRBV10-1 | - | CASSGGTPKATF | TGCGCCAGCAGTGGGGGGACACCAAAAGCCACCTTC
TRBD2 | TRBJ2-7 | 13 | TRBV5-4 | - | CASSFTGGREQYF | TGTGCCAGCAGCTTCACGGGAGGTCGGGAGCAGTACTTC
TRBD1 | TRBJ2-7 | 14 | TRBV5-4 | once | CASSLEPGGYEQYF | TGTGCCAGCAGCTTGGAACCAGGGGGCTACGAGCAGTACTTC
- | TRBJ2-7 | 13 | TRBV2 | - | CASSESQGGVQYF | TGTGCCAGCAGTGAGTCGCAGGGAGGAGTGCAGTACTTC
- | TRBJ1-6 | 13 | TRBV29-1 | - | CSVTSSYNSPLHF | TGCAGCGTGACGAGCTCCTATAATTCACCCCTCCACTTT
- | TRBJ1-2 | 13 | TRBV5-1 | - | CASSLVRGNGYTF | TGCGCCAGCAGCTTGGTCAGGGGTAATGGCTACACCTTC
- | TRBJ2-2 | 16 | TRBV14 | - | CASSQEMAFRGGELFF | TGTGCCAGCAGCCAAGAAATGGCCTTTAGGGGCGGGGAGCTGTTTTTT
- | TRBJ1-4 | 14 | TRBV6-2/TRBV6-3 | - | CASSYRGHDEKLFF | TGTGCCAGCAGTTACCGGGGGCACGATGAAAAACTGTTTTTT
- | TRBJ2-2 | 15 | TRBV4-1 | - | CASSQELWNTGELFF | TGCGCCAGCAGCCAGGAACTATGGAACACCGGGGAGCTGTTTTTT
TRBD1 | TRBJ2-2 | 16 | TRBV10-2 | - | CASRDGQASNTGELFF | TGCGCCAGCAGGGACGGACAGGCCTCGAACACCGGGGAGCTGTTTTTT
TRBD1 | TRBJ1-1 | 15 | TRBV6-5 | - | CASSFSDRGGTEAFF | TGTGCCAGCAGTTTTTCCGACAGGGGAGGAACTGAAGCTTTCTTT
- | TRBJ2-4 | 17 | TRBV5-6 | - | CASSLEQGLLAKNIQYF | TGTGCCAGCAGCTTAGAACAGGGTTTACTAGCCAAAAACATTCAGTACTTC
- | TRBJ2-2 | 16 | TRBV29-1 | - | CSVPGPGLRDTGELFF | TGCAGCGTCCCCGGCCCAGGGTTGAGGGACACCGGGGAGCTGTTTTTT
- | TRBJ1-1 | 14 | TRBV13 | few | CASSLYAQNTEAFF | TGTGCCAGCAGCTTATATGCCCAGAACACTGAAGCTTTCTTT
- | TRBJ1-5 | 16 | TRBV28 | - | CASSRSDGGGNQPQHF | TGTGCCAGCAGCCGAAGCGATGGGGGAGGCAATCAGCCCCAGCATTTT
- | TRBJ2-2 | 14 | TRBV5-1 | - | CASSLNGDPGELFF | TGCGCCAGCAGCTTGAACGGGGATCCCGGGGAGCTGTTTTTT
TRBD2 | TRBJ2-1 | 14 | TRBV20-1 | - | CSASRGLSDNEQFF | TGCAGTGCTAGTCGGGGACTATCCGACAATGAGCAGTTCTTC
TRBD1 | TRBJ2-7 | 13 | TRBV4-1 | - | CASSPDRIYEQYF | TGCGCCAGCAGCCCGGACAGGATCTACGAGCAGTACTTC
- | TRBJ1-2 | 13 | TRBV9 | - | CASSLGHLGGYTF | TGTGCCAGCAGCTTGGGCCACCTCGGTGGCTACACCTTC
- | TRBJ1-5 | 13 | TRBV6-4 | once | CASRSGPHQPQHF | TGTGCCAGCAGATCGGGCCCACATCAGCCCCAGCATTTT
TRBD1 | TRBJ2-7 | 14 | TRBV4-3 | - | CASRKDRDTYEQYF | TGCGCCAGCAGGAAGGACAGGGATACCTACGAGCAGTACTTC
TRBD2 | TRBJ2-2 | 15 | TRBV6-2/TRBV6-3 | - | CASSYVGGLTGELFF | TGTGCCAGCAGTTATGTGGGGGGACTAACCGGGGAGCTGTTTTTT
- | TRBJ1-2 | 13 | TRBV5-1 | - | CATPTLSGEGYTF | TGCGCCACCCCAACCCTCTCGGGGGAAGGCTACACCTTC
TRBD1 | TRBJ1-3 | 18 | TRBV4-1 | - | CASSRPGAGGAAGNTIYF | TGCGCCAGCAGCCGCCCGGGAGCAGGGGGCGCCGCTGGAAACACCATATATTTT
- | TRBJ1-6 | 16 | TRBV20-1 | - | CSASSGQGNYNSPLHF | TGCAGTGCTAGTTCCGGGCAGGGCAATTATAATTCACCCCTCCACTTT
TRBD2 | TRBJ2-1 | 16 | TRBV4-2 | - | CASSQKLADYYNEQFF | TGTGCCAGCAGCCAGAAACTAGCGGACTACTACAATGAGCAGTTCTTC
TRBD1 | TRBJ2-5 | 16 | TRBV9 | - | CASSSTGDGAAETQYF | TGTGCCAGCAGCTCGACAGGGGACGGGGCGGCGGAGACCCAGTACTTC
TRBD1 | TRBJ2-7 | 15 | TRBV6-1 | - | CASSEVPGQPYEQYF | TGTGCCAGCAGTGAAGTACCGGGACAGCCCTACGAGCAGTACTTC
TRBD1 | TRBJ1-3 | 15 | TRBV9 | - | CASSGTGISGNTIYF | TGTGCCAGCAGCGGGACAGGGATCTCTGGAAACACCATATATTTT
- | TRBJ2-7 | 16 | TRBV18 | once | CASSPRTAGSSYEQYF | TGTGCCAGCTCACCAAGAACGGCAGGGTCCTCCTACGAGCAGTACTTC
TRBD2 | TRBJ2-4 | 16 | TRBV4-1 | - | CASSPDGLADKNIQYF | TGCGCCAGCAGCCCTGACGGGCTAGCGGACAAAAACATTCAGTACTTC